The 3 T cell receptor beta chains below come from one sample, sequenced in a study of T-cell memory formation after mild COVID-19. MiXCR, applied by TCRdb to the 5' RACE reads, yields one record per CDR3 protein. The sample includes 100,000 to 130,000 distinct CDR3 sequences, 15% to 20% of them seen just once. Sequenced: PBMCs or a T cell subset sorted from them (not recorded which). Receptors originate from a young man who had mild COVID-19 (a few samples of this study predate the infection). Cell type and time point are not known.

The chain combines TRBV18 with TRBJ2-5, with TRBD2 matching over 11 bases. Germline-derived CDR1 and CDR2 are KGHSH and LQKENI. This CDR3 is built from 14 residues. With V trimmed by 4 bases and J by 3 bases, 1 base remained unmatched. CDR3 sequence: CASSQTSGEETQYF. In nucleotides, the CDR3 is TGTGCCAGCTCACAGACTAGCGGGGAAGAGACCCAGTACTTC.

This clonotype was observed a handful of times. The CDR3 DNA reads TGTGCCAGCAGCTTGGCCGTAGGGGGTGAGCAGTTCTTC. This translates into CASSLAVGGEQFF. The V and J genes are TRBV5-5 and TRBJ2-1, with a tentative D call TRBD1 (6 bases). CDR3 length: 13 amino acids. Germline CDR1 and CDR2: SGHKS and YYEKEE (reference sequence). V was clipped by 0 bases and J by 9 bases, with 10 bases between them.

As regards this clonotype: This may stem from a read error, because a much larger clone lies one nucleotide away. The chain links TRBV7-2 to TRBJ2-7; 7 bases agree with TRBD2. The V and J ends lost 4 bases and 3 bases, in that order; junction bases with no gene match: 3. Germline CDR1 and CDR2: SGHTA and FQGNSA. The CDR3 extends over 13 amino acids. CDR3 in amino acids: CASSSTGGYEQYF. CDR3 bases: TGTGCCAGCAGCTCCACGGGGGGCTACGAGCAGTACTTC.